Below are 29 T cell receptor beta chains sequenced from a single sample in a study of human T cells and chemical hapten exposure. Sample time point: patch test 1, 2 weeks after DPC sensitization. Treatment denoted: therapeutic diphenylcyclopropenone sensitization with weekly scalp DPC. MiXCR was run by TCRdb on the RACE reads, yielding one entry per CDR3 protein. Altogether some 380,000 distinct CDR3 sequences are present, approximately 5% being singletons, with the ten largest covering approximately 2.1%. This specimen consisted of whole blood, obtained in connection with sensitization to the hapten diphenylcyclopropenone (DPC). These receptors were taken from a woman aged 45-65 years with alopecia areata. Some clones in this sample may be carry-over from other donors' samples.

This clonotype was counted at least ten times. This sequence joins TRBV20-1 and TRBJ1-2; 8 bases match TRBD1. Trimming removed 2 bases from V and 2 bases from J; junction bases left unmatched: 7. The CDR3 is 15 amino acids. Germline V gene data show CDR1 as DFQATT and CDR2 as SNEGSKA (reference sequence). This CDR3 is CSARMGTGMNYGYTF. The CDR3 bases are TGCAGTGCTAGAATGGGGACAGGAATGAACTATGGCTACACCTTC.

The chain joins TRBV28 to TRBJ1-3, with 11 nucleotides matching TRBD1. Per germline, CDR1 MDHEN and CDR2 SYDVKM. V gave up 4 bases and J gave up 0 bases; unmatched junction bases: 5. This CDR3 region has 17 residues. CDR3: CASSSGTGGSSGNTIYF. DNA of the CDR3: TGTGCCAGCAGTTCCGGGACAGGGGGGAGCTCTGGAAACACCATATATTTT.

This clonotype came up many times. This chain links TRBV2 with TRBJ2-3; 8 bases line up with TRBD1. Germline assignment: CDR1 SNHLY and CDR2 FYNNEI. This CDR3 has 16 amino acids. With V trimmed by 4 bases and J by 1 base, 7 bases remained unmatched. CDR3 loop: CASSVDRAEGTDTQYF. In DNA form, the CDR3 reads TGTGCCAGCAGTGTGGACAGGGCGGAGGGCACAGATACGCAGTATTTT.

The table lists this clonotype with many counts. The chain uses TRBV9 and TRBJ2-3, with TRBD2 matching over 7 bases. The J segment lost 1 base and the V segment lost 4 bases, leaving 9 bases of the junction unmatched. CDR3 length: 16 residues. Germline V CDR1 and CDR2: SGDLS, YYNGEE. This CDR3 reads CASSPKGGLGTDTQYF. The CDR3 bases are TGTGCCAGCAGCCCGAAGGGCGGACTAGGCACAGATACGCAGTATTTT.

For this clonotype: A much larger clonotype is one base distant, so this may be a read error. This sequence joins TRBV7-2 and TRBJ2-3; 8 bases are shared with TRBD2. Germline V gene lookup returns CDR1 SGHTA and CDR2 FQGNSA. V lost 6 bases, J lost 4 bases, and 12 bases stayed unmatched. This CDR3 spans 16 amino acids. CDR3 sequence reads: CASRLTGTSRADTQYF. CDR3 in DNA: TGTGCCAGCAGGTTGACCGGGACTAGTAGAGCAGATACGCAGTATTTT.

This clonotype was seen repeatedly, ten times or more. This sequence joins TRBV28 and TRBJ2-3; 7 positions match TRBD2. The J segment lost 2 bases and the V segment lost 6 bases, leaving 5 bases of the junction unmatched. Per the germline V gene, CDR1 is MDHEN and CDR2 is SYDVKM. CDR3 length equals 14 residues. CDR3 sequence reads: CASRWEGNTDTQYF. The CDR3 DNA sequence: TGTGCCAGCAGATGGGAGGGGAACACAGATACGCAGTATTTT.

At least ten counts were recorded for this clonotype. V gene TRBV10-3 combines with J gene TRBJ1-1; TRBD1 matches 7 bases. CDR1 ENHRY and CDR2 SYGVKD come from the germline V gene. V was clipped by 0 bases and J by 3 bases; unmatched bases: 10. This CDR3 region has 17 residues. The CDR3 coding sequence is TGTGCCATCAGTGAGTCGGGAAGGGGGCATAGCTACACTGAAGCTTTCTTT. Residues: CAISESGRGHSYTEAFF.

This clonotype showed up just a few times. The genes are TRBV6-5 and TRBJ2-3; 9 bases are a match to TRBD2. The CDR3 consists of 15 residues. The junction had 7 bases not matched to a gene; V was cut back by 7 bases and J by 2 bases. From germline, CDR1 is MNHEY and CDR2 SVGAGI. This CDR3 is CASTQQRGVTDTQYF. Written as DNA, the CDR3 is TGTGCCAGCACCCAACAGCGGGGGGTCACAGATACGCAGTATTTT.

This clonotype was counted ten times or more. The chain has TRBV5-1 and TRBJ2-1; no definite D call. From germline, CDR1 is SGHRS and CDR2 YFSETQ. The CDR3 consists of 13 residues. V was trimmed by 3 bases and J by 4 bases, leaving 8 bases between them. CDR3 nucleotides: TGCGCCAGCAGCTCTGACCCTTACAATGAGCAGTTCTTC. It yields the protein CASSSDPYNEQFF.

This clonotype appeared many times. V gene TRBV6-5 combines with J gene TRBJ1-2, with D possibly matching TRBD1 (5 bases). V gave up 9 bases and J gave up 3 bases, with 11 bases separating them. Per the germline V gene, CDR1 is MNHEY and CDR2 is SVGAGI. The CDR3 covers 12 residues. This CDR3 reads CASSDSDYGYTF. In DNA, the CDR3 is TGTGCCAGTAGCGACAGTGACTATGGCTACACCTTC.

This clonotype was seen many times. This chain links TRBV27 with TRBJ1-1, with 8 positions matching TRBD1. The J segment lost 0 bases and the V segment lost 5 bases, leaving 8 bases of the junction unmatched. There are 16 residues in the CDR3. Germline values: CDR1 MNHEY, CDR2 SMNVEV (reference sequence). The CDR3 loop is CASSEYRGGLNTEAFF. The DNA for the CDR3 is TGTGCCAGCAGTGAGTACAGGGGGGGGTTGAACACTGAAGCTTTCTTT.

In DNA form, the CDR3 reads TGTGCCAGCAGCCCTAAAGGGCCCAGCCCGTACCAAGAGACCCAGTACTTC. This encodes CASSPKGPSPYQETQYF. This chain joins TRBV7-9 and TRBJ2-5; D unresolved. CDR3 size: 17 residues. From germline, CDR1 is SEHNR and CDR2 FQNEAQ (reference sequence). Trimming took off 5 bases at V and 0 bases at J, with 19 bases between the two ends.

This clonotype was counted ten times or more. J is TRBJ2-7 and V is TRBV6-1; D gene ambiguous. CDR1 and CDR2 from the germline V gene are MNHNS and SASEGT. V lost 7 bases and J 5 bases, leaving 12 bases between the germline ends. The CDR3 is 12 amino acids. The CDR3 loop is CASTPGTHEQYF. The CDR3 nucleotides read TGTGCCAGCACTCCGGGTACGCACGAGCAGTACTTC.

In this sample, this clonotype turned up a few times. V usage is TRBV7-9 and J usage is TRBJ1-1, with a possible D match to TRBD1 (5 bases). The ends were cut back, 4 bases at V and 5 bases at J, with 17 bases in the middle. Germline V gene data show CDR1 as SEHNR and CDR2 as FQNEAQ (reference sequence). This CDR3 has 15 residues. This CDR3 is CASSWGGAVGTEAFF. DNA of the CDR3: TGTGCCAGCAGCTGGGGCGGGGCGGTGGGGACTGAAGCTTTCTTT. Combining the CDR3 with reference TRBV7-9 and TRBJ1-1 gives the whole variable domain DTGVSQNPRHKITKRGQNVTFRCDPISEHNRLYWYRQTLGQGPEFLTYFQNEAQLEKSRLLSDRFSAERPKGSFSTLEIQRTEQGDSAMYLCASSWGGAVGTEAFFGQGTRLTVV.

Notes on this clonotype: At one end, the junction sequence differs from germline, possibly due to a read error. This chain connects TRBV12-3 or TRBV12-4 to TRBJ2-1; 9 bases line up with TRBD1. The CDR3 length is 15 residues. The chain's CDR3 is CGSSLHRGRIDEQFF. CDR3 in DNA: TGTGGCAGCAGTCTTCACAGGGGGCGCATCGATGAGCAGTTCTTC.

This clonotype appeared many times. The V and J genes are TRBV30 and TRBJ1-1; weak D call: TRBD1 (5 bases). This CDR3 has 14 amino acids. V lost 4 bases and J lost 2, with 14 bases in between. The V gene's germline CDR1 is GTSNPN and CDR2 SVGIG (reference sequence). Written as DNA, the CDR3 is TGTGCCTGGACTATCGACAGCCTAAACACTGAAGCTTTCTTT. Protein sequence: CAWTIDSLNTEAFF.

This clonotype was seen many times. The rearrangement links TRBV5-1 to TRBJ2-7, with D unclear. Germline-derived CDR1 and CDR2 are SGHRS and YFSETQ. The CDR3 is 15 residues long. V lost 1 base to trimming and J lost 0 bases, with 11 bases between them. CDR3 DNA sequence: TGCGCCAGCAGCTTGTTGGACGGAAGCTCCTACGAGCAGTACTTC. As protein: CASSLLDGSSYEQYF.

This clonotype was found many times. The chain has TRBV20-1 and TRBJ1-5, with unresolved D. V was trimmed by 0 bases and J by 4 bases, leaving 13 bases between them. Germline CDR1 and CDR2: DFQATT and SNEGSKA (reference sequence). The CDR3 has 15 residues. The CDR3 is CSARDSETPNQPQHF. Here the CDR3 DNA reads TGCAGTGCTAGAGATTCCGAGACACCTAATCAGCCCCAGCATTTT.

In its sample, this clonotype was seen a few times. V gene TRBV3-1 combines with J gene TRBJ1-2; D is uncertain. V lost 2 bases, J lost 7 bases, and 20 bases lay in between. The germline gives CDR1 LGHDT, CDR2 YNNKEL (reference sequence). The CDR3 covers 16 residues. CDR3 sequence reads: CASSQSPNRAERGYTF. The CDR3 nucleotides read TGTGCCAGCAGCCAATCCCCGAATCGAGCGGAGCGTGGCTACACCTTC. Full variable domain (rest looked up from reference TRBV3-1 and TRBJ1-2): DTAVSQTPKYLVTQMGNDKSIKCEQNLGHDTMYWYKQDSKKFLKIMFSYNNKELIINETVPNRFSPKSPDKAHLNLHINSLELGDSAVYFCASSQSPNRAERGYTFGSGTRLTVV.

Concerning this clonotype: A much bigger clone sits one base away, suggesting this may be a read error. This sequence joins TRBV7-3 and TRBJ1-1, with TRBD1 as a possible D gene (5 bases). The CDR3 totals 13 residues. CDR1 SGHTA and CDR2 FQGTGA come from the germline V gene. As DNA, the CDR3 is TGTGCCAGCAGGCTGGGGGTAGCCACTGAAGCTTTGTTT. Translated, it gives CASRLGVATEALF.

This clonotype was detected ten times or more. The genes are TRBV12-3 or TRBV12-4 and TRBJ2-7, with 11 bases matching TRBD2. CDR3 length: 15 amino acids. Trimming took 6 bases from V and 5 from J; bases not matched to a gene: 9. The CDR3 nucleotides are TGTGCCAGCAGCCCAGGGGGACTAGCGGACGACGAGCAGTACTTC. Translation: CASSPGGLADDEQYF.

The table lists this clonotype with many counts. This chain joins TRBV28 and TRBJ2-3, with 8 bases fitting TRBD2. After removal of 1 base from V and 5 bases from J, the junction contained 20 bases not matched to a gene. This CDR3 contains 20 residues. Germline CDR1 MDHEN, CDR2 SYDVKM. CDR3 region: CASSLSRTKYPGLEVDTQYF. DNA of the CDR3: TGTGCCAGCAGTTTATCCCGGACCAAGTATCCGGGACTAGAAGTAGATACGCAGTATTTT.

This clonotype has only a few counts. The CDR3 protein is CASRQWGTQYF. CDR3 DNA sequence: TGTGCCAGCAGACAATGGGGTACGCAGTATTTT. V and J are TRBV6-1 and TRBJ2-3; D remains ambiguous. V lost 6 bases to trimming and J lost 8 bases, with 9 bases between them. This CDR3 spans 11 amino acids. The germline V gene encodes CDR1 MNHNS and CDR2 SASEGT.

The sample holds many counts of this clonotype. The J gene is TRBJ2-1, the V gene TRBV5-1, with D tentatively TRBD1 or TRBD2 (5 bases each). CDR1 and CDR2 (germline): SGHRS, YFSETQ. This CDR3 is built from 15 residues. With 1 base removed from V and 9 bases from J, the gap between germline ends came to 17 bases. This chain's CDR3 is CASSLNGGRESEQFF. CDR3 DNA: TGCGCCAGCAGCTTGAATGGGGGTAGGGAAAGTGAGCAGTTCTTC.

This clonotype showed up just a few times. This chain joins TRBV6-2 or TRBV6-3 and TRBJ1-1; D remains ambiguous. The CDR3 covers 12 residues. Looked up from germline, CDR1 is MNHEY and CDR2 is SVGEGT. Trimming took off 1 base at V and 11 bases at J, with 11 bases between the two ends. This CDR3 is CASSYFTPAAFF. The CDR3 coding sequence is TGTGCCAGCAGTTACTTTACTCCCGCGGCTTTCTTT.

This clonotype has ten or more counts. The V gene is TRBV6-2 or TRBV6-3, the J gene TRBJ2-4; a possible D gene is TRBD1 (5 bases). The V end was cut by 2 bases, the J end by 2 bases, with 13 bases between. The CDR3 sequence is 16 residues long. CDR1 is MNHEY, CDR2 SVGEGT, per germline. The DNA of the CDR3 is TGTGCCAGCAGTTACCGGACAACCGACCCCAAAAACATTCAGTACTTC. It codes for CASSYRTTDPKNIQYF.

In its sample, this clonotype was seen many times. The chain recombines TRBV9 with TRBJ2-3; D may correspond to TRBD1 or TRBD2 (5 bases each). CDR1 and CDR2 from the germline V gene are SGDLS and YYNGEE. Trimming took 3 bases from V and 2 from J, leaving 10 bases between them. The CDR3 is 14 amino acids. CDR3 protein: CASSGGGPTDTQYF. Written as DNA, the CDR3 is TGTGCCAGCAGCGGTGGGGGACCCACAGATACGCAGTATTTT.

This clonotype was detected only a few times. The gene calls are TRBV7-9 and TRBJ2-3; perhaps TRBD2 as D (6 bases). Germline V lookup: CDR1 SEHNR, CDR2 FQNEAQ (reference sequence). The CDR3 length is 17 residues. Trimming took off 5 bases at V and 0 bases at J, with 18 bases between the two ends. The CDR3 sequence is CASSPLSRGLSTDTQYF. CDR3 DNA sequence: TGTGCCAGCAGCCCCCTCAGCAGAGGACTAAGCACAGATACGCAGTATTTT.

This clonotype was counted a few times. The CDR3 sequence: CASSRAGQGENIQYF. The CDR3 DNA reads TGTGCCAGCAGTCGAGCCGGGCAGGGCGAAAACATTCAGTACTTC. The rearrangement links TRBV28 to TRBJ2-4, with D tentatively TRBD1 (5 bases). The CDR3 totals 15 residues. V shed 5 bases and J shed 5 bases, with 16 bases lying between them. CDR1 is MDHEN, CDR2 SYDVKM, per germline.